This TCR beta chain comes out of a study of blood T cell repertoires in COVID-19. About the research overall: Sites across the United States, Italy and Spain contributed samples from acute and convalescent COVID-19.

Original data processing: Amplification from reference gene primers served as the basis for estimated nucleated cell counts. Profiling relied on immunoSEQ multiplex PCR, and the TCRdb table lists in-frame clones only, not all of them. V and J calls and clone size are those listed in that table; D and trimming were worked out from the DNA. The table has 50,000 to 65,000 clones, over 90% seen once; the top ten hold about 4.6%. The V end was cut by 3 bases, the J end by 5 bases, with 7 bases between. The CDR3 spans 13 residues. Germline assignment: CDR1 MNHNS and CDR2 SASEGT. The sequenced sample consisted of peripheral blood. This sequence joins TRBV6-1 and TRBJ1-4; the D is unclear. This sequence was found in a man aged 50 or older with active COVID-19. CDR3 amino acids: CASSEWPNEKLFF. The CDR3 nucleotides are TGTGCCAGCAGTGAGTGGCCGAATGAAAAACTGTTTTTT.